The 18 T cell receptor beta chains below were found in one sample sequenced in a study of shared clonotypes between healthy human individuals. Profiling relied on immunoSEQ multiplex PCR, and the TCRdb table lists in-frame clones only, not all of them. Of around 700,000 clones listed, approximately 79% are singletons. The sequenced sample was memory CD4+ T cells sorted from blood. Noted subset: CD45RA-negative fraction. The origin of the receptors is a woman aged 25 to 39 in good health.

The chain has TRBV28 and TRBJ1-2; weak D call: TRBD1 (5 bases). Per the germline V gene, CDR1 is MDHEN and CDR2 is SYDVKM. The V gene lost 5 bases and the J gene lost 8 bases, with 9 bases spanning the gap. There are 11 residues in the CDR3. CDR3: CASSGGVGYTF. CDR3 nucleotide sequence: TGTGCCAGCAGTGGAGGGGTCGGCTACACCTTC.

Comment on this clone: This sample also contains other DNA sequences that code for the same CDR3. This chain uses TRBV11-2 with TRBJ1-2; no definite D call. The germline V gene has CDR1 SGHAT and CDR2 FQNNGV. The CDR3 covers 14 residues. The V end lost 3 bases, the J end lost 2 bases, and 10 bases lay between the germline ends. This CDR3 reads CASSFRTANYGYTF. Here the CDR3 DNA reads TGTGCCAGCAGCTTTAGAACAGCCAACTATGGCTACACCTTC.

The chain links TRBV29-1 to TRBJ2-7; a possible D gene is TRBD2 (5 bases). The CDR3 has 13 amino acids. The germline gives CDR1 SQVTM, CDR2 ANQGSEA. V was cut by 6 bases and J by 1 base, with 13 bases left in between. The CDR3 DNA sequence: TGCAGCGTGTCAGAGGGCCGGTCCTACGAGCAGTACTTC. Translating it yields CSVSEGRSYEQYF.

This chain connects TRBV19 to TRBJ2-4; 10 bases agree with TRBD1. The CDR3 is 17 amino acids. The V segment lost 5 bases and the J segment 2 bases; nucleotides outside the gene matches: 9. Germline lookup yields CDR1 LNHDA and CDR2 SQIVND (reference sequence). The CDR3 coding sequence is TGTGCCAGTAGTCCGGGGGACAGGGGATCGTCCAAAAACATTCAGTACTTC. It translates to CASSPGDRGSSKNIQYF.

The chain employs TRBV6-5 and TRBJ2-7; D ambiguous. V was clipped by 5 bases and J by 7 bases, with 15 bases between them. CDR3 length equals 13 residues. Looked up from germline, CDR1 is MNHEY and CDR2 is SVGAGI. DNA for the CDR3: TGTGCCAGCAGTATCCAAGGCCTAGGGGAGCAGTACTTC. Protein product: CASSIQGLGEQYF.

This clone has a handful of counts. The V gene is TRBV7-2, the J gene TRBJ2-3, with TRBD1 matching over 7 bases. CDR3 size: 13 residues. V dropped 1 base and J dropped 6; count of bases not matched to a gene: 1. The germline V gene encodes CDR1 SGHTA and CDR2 FQGNSA. The CDR3 DNA reads TGTGCCAGCAGCTTAGGACAGGGTGATACGCAGTATTTT. It yields the protein CASSLGQGDTQYF.

The chain is built from TRBV28 and TRBJ1-5; TRBD1 aligns across 9 bases. Trimming cost V 6 bases and J 0 bases; bases outside gene matches: 12. Looked up from germline, CDR1 is MDHEN and CDR2 is SYDVKM. CDR3 length equals 18 residues. The CDR3 bases are TGTGCCAGCAGCCCGGGGACAGGGTGGACCTATAGCAATCAGCCCCAGCATTTT. Its translation is CASSPGTGWTYSNQPQHF.

This clone has only a few counts. The gene calls are TRBV19 and TRBJ2-3, with 9 bases fitting TRBD2. In germline, CDR1 is LNHDA, CDR2 SQIVND (reference sequence). This CDR3 comprises 15 residues. The trim removed 10 bases at V and 4 bases at J, leaving 12 bases unmatched. The CDR3 nucleotides read TGTGCCACAAGGCCTCAAGCGGGAGGATCAGATACGCAGTATTTT. This sequence encodes CATRPQAGGSDTQYF.

The V and J genes are TRBV4-1 and TRBJ2-7; D unresolved. The V and J ends lost 1 base and 3 bases respectively, with 10 bases between them. Germline CDR1 and CDR2: MGHRA and YSYEKL. This CDR3 contains 14 residues. As DNA, the CDR3 is TGCGCCAGCAGCCAAGCTTTTGGGCTCTACGAGCAGTACTTC. It translates to CASSQAFGLYEQYF.

The chain uses TRBV11-2 and TRBJ2-7; D might be TRBD1 (5 bases). V lost 4 bases, J lost 2 bases, and 12 bases lay in between. Germline values: CDR1 SGHAT, CDR2 FQNNGV. CDR3 length equals 14 residues. The DNA for the CDR3 is TGTGCCAGCAGCTCTTGGACACCCCCCTACGAGCAGTACTTC. This codes for CASSSWTPPYEQYF.

CDR3 loop: CASRKGSPVDTEAFF. The CDR3 bases are TGCGCCAGCCGCAAAGGGTCCCCGGTGGACACTGAAGCTTTCTTT. This chain uses TRBV5-1 with TRBJ1-1; D remains unclear. V lost 7 bases and J 3 bases, leaving 19 bases between the germline ends. The germline CDR1 and CDR2 sequences are SGHRS and YFSETQ. This CDR3 has 15 residues.

V and J are TRBV6-1 and TRBJ2-3, with unresolved D. CDR1 is MNHNS, CDR2 SASEGT, per germline. There are 12 residues in the CDR3. With 6 bases removed from V and 7 bases from J, the gap between germline ends came to 11 bases. The CDR3 reads CASSRGTNTQYF. CDR3 nucleotides: TGTGCCAGCAGCCGCGGAACTAATACGCAGTATTTT.

The J gene is TRBJ2-7, the V gene TRBV7-2; D may match TRBD1 or TRBD2 (5 bases each). The CDR3 runs 14 residues. Germline CDR1 is SGHTA and CDR2 is FQGNSA. V gave up 5 bases and J gave up 0 bases, with 11 bases separating them. The CDR3 nucleotides are TGTGCCAGCAGCACCGTGAGGGGCTCCTACGAGCAGTACTTC. Translating it yields CASSTVRGSYEQYF.

The gene calls are TRBV7-7 and TRBJ2-5; 14 bases agree with TRBD2. V was clipped by 5 bases and J by 4 bases; unmatched bases: 6. CDR3 size: 16 residues. In germline, CDR1 is SSHAT, CDR2 FNYEAQ (reference sequence). The CDR3 region is CASSTGLAGEGETQYF. DNA of the CDR3: TGTGCCAGCAGCACGGGACTAGCGGGAGAGGGAGAGACCCAGTACTTC. Together with reference TRBV7-7 and TRBJ2-5, the CDR3 gives the full variable domain: GAGVSQSPRYKVTKRGQDVTLRCDPISSHATLYWYQQALGQGPEFLTYFNYEAQPDKSGLPSDRFSAERPEGSISTLTIQRTEQRDSAMYRCASSTGLAGEGETQYFGPGTRLLVL.

The count of this clone is one. The V call is TRBV18, the J call TRBJ2-1; 13 bases fit TRBD2. The CDR3 is made up of 17 amino acids. The trim removed 4 bases at V and 0 bases at J, leaving 3 bases unmatched. Germline V gene sequence: CDR1 KGHSH, CDR2 LQKENI. CDR3 nucleotide sequence: TGTGCCAGCTCACTGGGACTAGCGGGAAGCTCCTACAATGAGCAGTTCTTC. Translated, it gives CASSLGLAGSSYNEQFF.

The chain employs TRBV7-8 and TRBJ2-2; D is possibly TRBD2 (6 bases). The CDR3 totals 17 residues. Trimming stripped 2 bases from V and 5 bases from J, with 18 bases between. Germline lookup yields CDR1 SGHVS and CDR2 FQNEAQ. CDR3 nucleotides: TGTGCCAGCAGCTTAAAACCTTGGCGGGATTCAACCGGGGAGCTGTTTTTT. It is translated as CASSLKPWRDSTGELFF. The full variable domain, in which reference TRBV7-8 and TRBJ2-2 provide the parts outside the CDR3, is GAGVSQSPRYKVAKRGQDVALRCDPISGHVSLFWYQQALGQGPEFLTYFQNEAQLDKSGLPSDRFFAERPEGSVSTLKIQRTQQEDSAVYLCASSLKPWRDSTGELFFGEGSRLTVL.

This chain links TRBV7-8 with TRBJ2-7; no clear D gene. In germline, CDR1 is SGHVS, CDR2 FQNEAQ. V lost 2 bases and J lost 4, with 9 bases in between. The CDR3 has 13 amino acids. For the CDR3, the DNA is TGTGCCAGCAGCTTATTGACGGCTTACGAGCAGTACTTC. Residues: CASSLLTAYEQYF.

The V gene is TRBV11-2, the J gene TRBJ2-7, with TRBD1 matching over 8 bases. V lost 10 bases, J lost 1 base, and 3 bases stayed unmatched. This CDR3 has 12 amino acids. CDR1 is SGHAT and CDR2 is FQNNGV in the germline V gene. The CDR3 spells CATGQGSYEQYF. For the CDR3, the DNA is TGTGCCACAGGACAGGGTTCCTACGAGCAGTACTTC.